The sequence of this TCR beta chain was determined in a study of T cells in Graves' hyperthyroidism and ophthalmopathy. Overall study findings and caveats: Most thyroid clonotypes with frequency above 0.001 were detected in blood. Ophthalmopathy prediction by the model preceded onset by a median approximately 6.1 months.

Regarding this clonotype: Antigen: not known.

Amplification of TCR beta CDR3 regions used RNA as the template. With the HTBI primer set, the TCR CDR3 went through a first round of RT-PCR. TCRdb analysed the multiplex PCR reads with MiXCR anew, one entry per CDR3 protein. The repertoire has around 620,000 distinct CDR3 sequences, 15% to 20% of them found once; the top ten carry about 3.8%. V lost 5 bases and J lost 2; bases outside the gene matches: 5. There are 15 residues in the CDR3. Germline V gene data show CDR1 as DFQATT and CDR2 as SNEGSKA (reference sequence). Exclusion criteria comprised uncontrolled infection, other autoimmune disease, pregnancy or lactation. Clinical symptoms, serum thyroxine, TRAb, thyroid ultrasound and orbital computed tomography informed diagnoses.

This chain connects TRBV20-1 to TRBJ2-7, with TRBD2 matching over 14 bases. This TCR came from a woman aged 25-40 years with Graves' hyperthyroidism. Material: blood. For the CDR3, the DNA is TGCAGTGCTGGGGGGACTAGCGGGAGTACCTACGAGCAGTACTTC. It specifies CSAGGTSGSTYEQYF.